These 32 T cell receptor beta chains originate from one sample sequenced in a study of vaccination and CD4 T cells after COVID-19. Their target antigens are unknown. Sequencing of the DNA from cultured CD4+ T cells was carried out with the Oncomine TCR Beta short-read assay. TCRdb used MiXCR to reprocess the PCR reads, holding one entry per CDR3 protein. There are some 16,000 distinct CDR3 sequences in the sample; 45% to 55% occur only once, and approximately 3.7% lies in the top ten. Regarding treatment: roughly nine-day PBMC culture with coronavirus spike peptide pools or control peptides (ViraFEST assay). The sequences come from CD4+ T cells from blood, cultured in vitro, collected before SARS-CoV-2 vaccination. These TCRs come from a human donor who had recovered from COVID-19.

This clonotype was picked up a small number of times. V gene TRBV28 combines with J gene TRBJ2-3; TRBD2 agrees at 7 bases. Germline-derived CDR1 and CDR2 are MDHEN and SYDVKM. This CDR3 region has 15 residues. V dropped 0 bases and J dropped 2; count of bases not matched to a gene: 2. CDR3 protein: CASSLWGRDTDTQYF. The CDR3 DNA reads TGTGCCAGCAGTTTATGGGGGAGGGACACAGATACGCAGTATTTT.

This clonotype showed up just a few times. This CDR3 reads CSAKTSGRAGGTDTQYF. CDR3 sequence (DNA): TGCAGTGCAAAGACTAGCGGGAGGGCCGGAGGCACAGATACGCAGTATTTT. The rearrangement uses TRBV20-1 and TRBJ2-3; 14 bases match TRBD2. V trimming: 6 bases; J trimming: 1 base; junction bases outside the gene matches: 9. Germline CDR1 and CDR2: DFQATT and SNEGSKA (reference sequence). The CDR3 loop spans 17 amino acids.

This clonotype was observed a single time. V usage is TRBV5-5 and J usage is TRBJ2-7; 14 bases align to TRBD2. The V gene's germline CDR1 is SGHKS and CDR2 YYEKEE (reference sequence). The ends lost 5 bases at V and 4 bases at J; junction bases unmatched: 8. The CDR3 consists of 16 residues. The CDR3 reads CASRTGLAGGTYEQYF. The CDR3 region has the DNA TGTGCCAGCAGAACTGGACTAGCGGGAGGAACGTACGAGCAGTACTTC.

The rearrangement uses TRBV6-1 and TRBJ1-5, with D hard to call. V lost 2 bases and J 0 bases, leaving 11 bases between the germline ends. The germline V gene encodes CDR1 MNHNS and CDR2 SASEGT. This CDR3 spans 16 amino acids. The CDR3 spells CASSEFFGSSNQPQHF. CDR3 sequence (DNA): TGTGCCAGCAGTGAATTTTTTGGAAGTAGCAATCAGCCCCAGCATTTT.

This clonotype has just a few counts. CDR3 in DNA: TGTGCCAGCAGTGAAGGGGATCGTATCTGGAATTCACCCCTCCACTTT. Translating gives CASSEGDRIWNSPLHF. The chain has TRBV2 and TRBJ1-6, with D uncertain. There are 16 residues in the CDR3. Germline-derived CDR1 and CDR2 are SNHLY and FYNNEI. V gave up 1 base and J gave up 7 bases, with 14 bases separating them.

The chain has TRBV6-2 or TRBV6-3 and TRBJ2-7, with no clear D. Germline assignment: CDR1 MNHEY and CDR2 SVGEGT. This CDR3 has 13 amino acids. The V gene lost 6 bases and the J gene lost 3 bases, with 12 bases spanning the gap. In nucleotides, the CDR3 is TGTGCCAGCAGCCCCGATGGAGACTACGAGCAGTACTTC. Its translation is CASSPDGDYEQYF.

V usage is TRBV11-3 and J usage is TRBJ2-5; unclear D gene. The CDR3 loop spans 14 amino acids. Trimming took 5 bases from V and 4 from J, leaving 14 bases between them. From germline, CDR1 is SGHNT and CDR2 YENEEA. DNA for the CDR3: TGTGCCAGCAGCAAGGGCCGTGGATCAGAGACCCAGTACTTC. This codes for CASSKGRGSETQYF.

The V gene is TRBV15, the J gene TRBJ1-1, with D possibly matching TRBD1 (6 bases). CDR3 size: 13 residues. From germline, CDR1 is LNHNV and CDR2 YYDKDF (reference sequence). V dropped 11 bases and J dropped 4 bases, with 17 bases sitting between them. CDR3 protein: CASTLPGVTEAFF. DNA for the CDR3: TGTGCCTCCACCTTGCCAGGGGTCACTGAAGCTTTCTTT.

This chain joins TRBV6-1 and TRBJ2-3; 9 bases line up with TRBD2. Germline V gives CDR1 MNHNS, CDR2 SASEGT. The trim removed 6 bases at V and 2 bases at J, leaving 15 bases unmatched. CDR3 length: 18 residues. CDR3 protein: CASRGLSGLAGLTDTQYF. Here the CDR3 DNA reads TGTGCCAGCAGGGGATTGAGTGGGCTAGCGGGACTCACAGATACGCAGTATTTT.

A few counts support this clonotype. The V and J genes are TRBV27 and TRBJ1-1, with 8 positions matching TRBD1. CDR3 length equals 15 residues. Germline V gene sequence: CDR1 MNHEY, CDR2 SMNVEV (reference sequence). V lost 6 bases, J lost 0 bases, and 6 bases stayed unmatched. This CDR3 is CASSGTGLMNTEAFF. The CDR3 DNA reads TGTGCCAGCAGCGGGACAGGTCTAATGAACACTGAAGCTTTCTTT.

The chain is built from TRBV7-2 and TRBJ1-6; no clear D gene. Germline CDR1 reads SGHTA; CDR2 reads FQGNSA. There are 13 residues in the CDR3. V was cut by 5 bases and J by 7 bases, with 9 bases left in between. The CDR3, as DNA: TGTGCCAGCAGCCCTGCCGAAAATTCACCCCTCCACTTT. Amino acid sequence: CASSPAENSPLHF.

This clonotype has just a few counts. V and J are TRBV20-1 and TRBJ1-1, with 7 bases identical to TRBD1. The CDR3 has 13 residues. CDR1 is DFQATT, CDR2 SNEGSKA, per germline (reference sequence). J lost 3 bases, V lost 6 bases, and 7 bases had no gene match. The CDR3 loop is CSANRGRDTEAFF. The CDR3 DNA reads as TGCAGTGCGAACAGGGGCCGCGACACTGAAGCTTTCTTT.

V is TRBV7-2 and J is TRBJ1-4; D possibly corresponds to TRBD1 (6 bases). Germline V gene data show CDR1 as SGHTA and CDR2 as FQGNSA. CDR3 size: 15 residues. Trimming stripped 1 base from V and 7 bases from J, with 13 bases between. The CDR3 spells CASSLVAGVGEKLFF. CDR3 bases: TGTGCCAGCAGCTTAGTGGCAGGGGTGGGTGAAAAACTGTTTTTT.

The CDR3 loop reads CSAEGLWATDTQYF. The CDR3 nucleotides are TGCAGTGCTGAGGGGTTGTGGGCCACAGATACGCAGTATTTT. V usage is TRBV20-1 and J usage is TRBJ2-3, with D tentatively TRBD1 or TRBD2 (5 bases each). V gave up 5 bases and J gave up 2 bases, with 14 bases separating them. CDR1 is DFQATT, CDR2 SNEGSKA, per germline (reference sequence). The CDR3 has 14 residues.

V usage is TRBV27 and J usage is TRBJ1-1, with 8 bases matching TRBD1. Looked up from germline, CDR1 is MNHEY and CDR2 is SMNVEV (reference sequence). V lost 8 bases to trimming and J lost 4 bases; unmatched junction nucleotides: 9. The CDR3 is 14 amino acids. CDR3 in amino acids: CASGSRGLVTEAFF. As DNA, the CDR3 is TGTGCCAGCGGATCCAGGGGGCTGGTCACTGAAGCTTTCTTT.

The V gene is TRBV7-9, the J gene TRBJ1-2; possibly TRBD1 for D (5 bases). Germline V gene lookup returns CDR1 SEHNR and CDR2 FQNEAQ (reference sequence). Trimming pared 5 bases from V and 13 bases from J, leaving 14 bases between. The CDR3 runs to 11 residues. In DNA form, the CDR3 reads TGTGCCAGCAGCAGCGGGGGAATGACCACCTTC. This gives the protein CASSSGGMTTF.

V is TRBV7-3 and J is TRBJ2-3; TRBD2 aligns across 7 bases. This CDR3 is built from 15 residues. The V and J ends lost 5 bases and 1 base, in that order; junction bases with no gene match: 6. The V gene's germline CDR1 is SGHTA and CDR2 FQGTGA. The CDR3 coding sequence is TGTGCCAGCAGCCCTACCCTAGCGGGCACAGATACGCAGTATTTT. Its protein product is CASSPTLAGTDTQYF. Full variable domain (missing parts from reference TRBV7-3 and TRBJ2-3): GAGVSQTPSNKVTEKGKYVELRCDPISGHTALYWYRQSLGQGPEFLIYFQGTGAADDSGLPNDRFFAVRPEGSVSTLKIQRTERGDSAVYLCASSPTLAGTDTQYFGPGTRLTVL.

The rearrangement joins TRBV7-9 to TRBJ1-2; no clear D. There are 16 residues in the CDR3. Trimming stripped 5 bases from V and 2 bases from J, with 18 bases between. Per the germline V gene, CDR1 is SEHNR and CDR2 is FQNEAQ (reference sequence). The CDR3 coding sequence is TGTGCCAGCAGCCCCCGAACAGCAAGTATAAACTATGGCTACACCTTC. Translating it yields CASSPRTASINYGYTF.

The J gene is TRBJ1-6, the V gene TRBV5-1; 9 bases are a match to TRBD1. This CDR3 has 15 residues. CDR1 and CDR2 (germline): SGHRS, YFSETQ. The J segment lost 7 bases and the V segment lost 5 bases, leaving 7 bases of the junction unmatched. This CDR3 is CASSTGGGENSPLHF. The CDR3, as DNA: TGCGCCAGCAGTACAGGGGGCGGCGAAAATTCACCCCTCCACTTT.

The V call is TRBV19, the J call TRBJ1-1; D perhaps matches TRBD1 (5 bases). The V gene's germline CDR1 is LNHDA and CDR2 SQIVND (reference sequence). The CDR3 is made up of 15 amino acids. V lost 2 bases and J lost 6, with 16 bases in between. The CDR3 nucleotides are TGTGCCAGTAGTATAACCCGGGACTCGACGGCTGAAGCTTTCTTT. Translating it yields CASSITRDSTAEAFF.

The chain is built from TRBV4-3 and TRBJ1-4; D remains ambiguous. Germline V gene lookup returns CDR1 LGHNA and CDR2 YSLEER. CDR3 size: 15 residues. V lost 4 bases and J lost 5, with 14 bases in between. The CDR3 DNA is TGCGCCAGCAGCCCTAGGGCACGGAGGAATGAAAAACTGTTTTTT. Translation gives CASSPRARRNEKLFF.

The rearrangement links TRBV6-5 to TRBJ1-1, with TRBD1 matching 8 bases. CDR3 length: 15 residues. V lost 2 bases and J lost 1; bases outside the gene matches: 3. The germline V gene has CDR1 MNHEY and CDR2 SVGAGI. The chain's CDR3 is CASSYPGTGNTEAFF. For the CDR3, the DNA is TGTGCCAGCAGTTACCCAGGGACAGGGAACACTGAAGCTTTCTTT.

The chain is built from TRBV4-3 and TRBJ1-4; TRBD1 matches at 10 bases. Per the germline V gene, CDR1 is LGHNA and CDR2 is YSLEER. V was clipped by 5 bases and J by 8 bases; unmatched bases: 5. The CDR3 covers 14 residues. DNA for the CDR3: TGCGCCAGCAGCTGGAGGACAGGGGGAGAAAAACTGTTTTTT. Amino acids: CASSWRTGGEKLFF.

This clonotype was counted between two and nine times. The chain joins TRBV24-1 to TRBJ1-5, with D perhaps TRBD1 (6 bases). The CDR3 consists of 15 residues. V lost 7 bases and J lost 6, with 18 bases in between. Germline CDR1 is KGHDR and CDR2 is SFDVKD. The CDR3 region is CATREGGRRVQPQHF. For the CDR3, the DNA is TGTGCCACCAGGGAGGGGGGGCGCAGAGTTCAGCCCCAGCATTTT.

The chain joins TRBV20-1 to TRBJ2-5, with 14 bases that match TRBD2. Germline CDR1 and CDR2: DFQATT and SNEGSKA (reference sequence). The CDR3 loop spans 16 amino acids. V shed 4 bases, J shed 5 bases, and the junction held 9 bases outside the gene matches. The CDR3 protein is CSAKAGLAGGWETQYF. The DNA for the CDR3 is TGCAGTGCTAAAGCAGGACTAGCGGGAGGATGGGAGACCCAGTACTTC.

This sequence joins TRBV7-6 and TRBJ2-2; D is possibly TRBD2 (5 bases). Germline V lookup: CDR1 SGHVS, CDR2 FNYEAQ. V shed 3 bases and J shed 2 bases, with 10 bases lying between them. CDR3 length equals 15 residues. The CDR3 DNA sequence: TGTGCCAGCAGCTTGGGCCGGGGAAACACCGGGGAGCTGTTTTTT. This translates into CASSLGRGNTGELFF.

This clonotype was counted between two and nine times. The V call is TRBV15, the J call TRBJ2-1, with 12 bases lining up with TRBD2. CDR3 length: 15 residues. The germline gives CDR1 LNHNV, CDR2 YYDKDF (reference sequence). J lost 10 bases, V lost 4 bases, and 8 bases had no gene match. CDR3 amino acids: CATSIRTSGRPEQFF. The CDR3 bases are TGTGCCACCAGCATTCGAACTAGCGGGAGGCCCGAGCAGTTCTTC. The full variable domain, in which reference TRBV15 and TRBJ2-1 provide the parts outside the CDR3, is DAMVIQNPRYQVTQFGKPVTLSCSQTLNHNVMYWYQQKSSQAPKLLFHYYDKDFNNEADTPDNFQSRRPNTSFCFLDIRSPGLGDTAMYLCATSIRTSGRPEQFFGPGTRLTVL.

The J gene is TRBJ2-3, the V gene TRBV5-1; no clear D. Germline V gene sequence: CDR1 SGHRS, CDR2 YFSETQ. The CDR3 covers 17 residues. Trimming stripped 4 bases from V and 4 bases from J, with 22 bases between. The CDR3 DNA reads as TGCGCCAGCAGCCCGACCCGGACGGCGCCAAACGCAGATACGCAGTATTTT. It yields the protein CASSPTRTAPNADTQYF.

This chain's CDR3 is CASSLTATLAWNTEAFF. The CDR3 bases are TGTGCCAGCAGCTTAACCGCGACACTCGCCTGGAACACTGAAGCTTTCTTT. V is TRBV11-3 and J is TRBJ1-1, with D uncertain. CDR1 and CDR2 from the germline V gene are SGHNT and YENEEA. This CDR3 comprises 17 residues. The germline V and J ends were trimmed by 2 bases and 1 base, with 17 bases remaining between them.

The CDR3 region is CSASPLSGRFTDTQYF. DNA for the CDR3: TGCAGTGCTAGTCCCCTCTCGGGACGGTTCACAGATACGCAGTATTTT. This sequence joins TRBV20-1 and TRBJ2-3; D may match TRBD1 or TRBD2 (5 bases each). The CDR3 contains 16 residues. Trimming shortened V by 3 bases and J by 2 bases, and 18 bases separated the two germline ends. Looked up from germline, CDR1 is DFQATT and CDR2 is SNEGSKA (reference sequence).

This clonotype has only a few counts. The genes are TRBV20-1 and TRBJ1-2; D is ambiguous. CDR3 size: 11 residues. V was trimmed by 8 bases and J by 2 bases, leaving 9 bases between them. Germline V gene sequence: CDR1 DFQATT, CDR2 SNEGSKA (reference sequence). Written as DNA, the CDR3 is TGCAGTTCACCCCTAAACTATGGCTACACCTTC. It specifies CSSPLNYGYTF.

The CDR3 DNA reads as TGTGCCAGCAGCGCACCGCAGGGGCTTGCGGGGTTCACAGATACGCAGTATTTT. Protein product: CASSAPQGLAGFTDTQYF. V and J are TRBV21-1 and TRBJ2-3; the DNA was not compared with TRBD1, the D call given in the table. TRBV21-1 constitutes a pseudogene. The CDR3 totals 18 residues.